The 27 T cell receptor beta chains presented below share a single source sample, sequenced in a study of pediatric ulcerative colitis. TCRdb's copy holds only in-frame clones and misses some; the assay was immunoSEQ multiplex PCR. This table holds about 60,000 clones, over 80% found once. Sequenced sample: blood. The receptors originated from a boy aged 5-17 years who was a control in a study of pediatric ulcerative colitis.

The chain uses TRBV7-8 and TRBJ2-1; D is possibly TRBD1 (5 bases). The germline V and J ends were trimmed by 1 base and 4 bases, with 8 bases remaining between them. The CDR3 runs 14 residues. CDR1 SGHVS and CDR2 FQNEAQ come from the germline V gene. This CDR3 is CASSLGGRYNEQFF. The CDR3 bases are TGTGCCAGCAGCTTAGGGGGCCGGTACAATGAGCAGTTCTTC.

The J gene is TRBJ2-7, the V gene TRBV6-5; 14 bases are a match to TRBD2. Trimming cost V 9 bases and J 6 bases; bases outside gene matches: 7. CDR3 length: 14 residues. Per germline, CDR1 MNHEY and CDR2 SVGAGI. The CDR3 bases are TGTGCCAGTAACATGGGACTAGCGGGAGCCGAGCAGTACTTC. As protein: CASNMGLAGAEQYF.

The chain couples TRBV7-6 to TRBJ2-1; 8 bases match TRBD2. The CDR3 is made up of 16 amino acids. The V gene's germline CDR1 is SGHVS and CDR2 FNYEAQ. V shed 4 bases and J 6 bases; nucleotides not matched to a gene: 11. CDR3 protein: CASSSPGLAGGNEQFF. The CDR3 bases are TGTGCCAGCAGCTCACCCGGGCTAGCGGGTGGCAATGAGCAGTTCTTC.

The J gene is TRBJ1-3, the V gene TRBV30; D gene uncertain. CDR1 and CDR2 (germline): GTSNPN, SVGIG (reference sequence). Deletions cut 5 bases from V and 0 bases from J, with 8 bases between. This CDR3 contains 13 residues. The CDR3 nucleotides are TGTGCCTGGGCTCGCGGCTCTGGAAACACCATATATTTT. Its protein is CAWARGSGNTIYF.

The chain's CDR3 is CASSATAGTGGTDTQYF. For the CDR3, the DNA is TGTGCCAGCAGCGCTACCGCCGGGACAGGGGGGACAGATACGCAGTATTTT. The chain links TRBV9 to TRBJ2-3; 11 positions match TRBD1. With 3 bases clipped from V and 3 bases from J, the junction kept 9 bases outside the gene matches. This CDR3 contains 17 residues. Per the germline V gene, CDR1 is SGDLS and CDR2 is YYNGEE.

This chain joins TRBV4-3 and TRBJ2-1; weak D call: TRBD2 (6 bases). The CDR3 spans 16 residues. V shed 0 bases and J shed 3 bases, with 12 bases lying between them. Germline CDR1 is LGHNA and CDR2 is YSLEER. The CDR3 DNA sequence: TGCGCCAGCAGCCAAGACCCGGGCGGGAACTACAATGAGCAGTTCTTC. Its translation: CASSQDPGGNYNEQFF.

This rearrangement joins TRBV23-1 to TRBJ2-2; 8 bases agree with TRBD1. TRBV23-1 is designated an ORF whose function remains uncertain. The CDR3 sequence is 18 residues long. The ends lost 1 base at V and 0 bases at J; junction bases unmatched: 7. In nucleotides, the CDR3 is TGCGCCAGCAGTCAATATGCCGGGACAGGAGCGAACACCGGGGAGCTGTTTTTT. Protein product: CASSQYAGTGANTGELFF.

DNA of the CDR3: TGTGCCAGCAGTCTGCCGGGACAGGGATTCATGAACACTGAAGCTTTCTTT. This codes for CASSLPGQGFMNTEAFF. The genes are TRBV28 and TRBJ1-1; the match to TRBD1 covers 9 bases. Germline V gene sequence: CDR1 MDHEN, CDR2 SYDVKM. The CDR3 totals 17 residues. Trimming at V came to 5 bases and at J to 0 bases, leaving 10 bases not matched to a gene.

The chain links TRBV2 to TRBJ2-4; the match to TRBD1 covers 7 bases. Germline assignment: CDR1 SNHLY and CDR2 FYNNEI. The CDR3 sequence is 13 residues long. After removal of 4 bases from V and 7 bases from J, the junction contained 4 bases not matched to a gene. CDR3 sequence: CASSVGQANIQYF. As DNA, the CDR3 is TGTGCCAGCAGTGTTGGACAGGCCAACATTCAGTACTTC.

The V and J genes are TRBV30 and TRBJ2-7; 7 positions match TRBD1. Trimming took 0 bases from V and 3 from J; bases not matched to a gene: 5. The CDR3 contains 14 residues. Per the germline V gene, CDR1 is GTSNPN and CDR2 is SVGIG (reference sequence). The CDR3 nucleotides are TGTGCCTGGAGTGTATCAGGGGGAATCTACGAGCAGTACTTC. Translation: CAWSVSGGIYEQYF. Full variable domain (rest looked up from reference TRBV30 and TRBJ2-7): SQTIHQWPATLVQPVGSPLSLECTVEGTSNPNLYWYRQAAGRGLQLLFYSVGIGQISSEVPQNLSASRPQDRQFILSSKKLLLSDSGFYLCAWSVSGGIYEQYFGPGTRLTVT.

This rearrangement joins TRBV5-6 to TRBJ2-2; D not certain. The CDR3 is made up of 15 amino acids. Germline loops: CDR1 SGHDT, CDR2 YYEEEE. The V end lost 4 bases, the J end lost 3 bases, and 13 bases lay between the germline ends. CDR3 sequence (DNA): TGTGCCAGCAGCCCAAGGTCAGCTTACACCGGGGAGCTGTTTTTT. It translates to CASSPRSAYTGELFF. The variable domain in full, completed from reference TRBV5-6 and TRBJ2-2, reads DAGVTQSPTHLIKTRGQQVTLRCSPKSGHDTVSWYQQALGQGPQFIFQYYEEEERQRGNFPDRFSGHQFPNYSSELNVNALLLGDSALYLCASSPRSAYTGELFFGEGSRLTVL.

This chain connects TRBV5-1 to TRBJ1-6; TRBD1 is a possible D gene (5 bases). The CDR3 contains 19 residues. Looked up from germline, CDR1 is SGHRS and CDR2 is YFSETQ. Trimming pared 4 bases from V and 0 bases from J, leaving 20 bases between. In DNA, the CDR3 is TGCGCCAGCAGCCCCGAATCCGGGACGGAGAGCTCCTATAATTCACCCCTCCACTTT. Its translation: CASSPESGTESSYNSPLHF.

CDR3 nucleotide sequence: TGCAGCGTGAGAACCCGGTCTGATCAGCCCCAGCATTTT. Its translation is CSVRTRSDQPQHF. V and J are TRBV29-1 and TRBJ1-5; no reliable D call. CDR3 size: 13 residues. Germline-derived CDR1 and CDR2 are SQVTM and ANQGSEA. Trimming took off 6 bases at V and 5 bases at J, with 14 bases between the two ends.

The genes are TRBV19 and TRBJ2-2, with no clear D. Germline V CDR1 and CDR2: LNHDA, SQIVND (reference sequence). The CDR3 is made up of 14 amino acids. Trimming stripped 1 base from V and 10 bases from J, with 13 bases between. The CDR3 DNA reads TGTGCCAGTAGTATAGGACTCGGGTATACGGAGCTGTTTTTT. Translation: CASSIGLGYTELFF.

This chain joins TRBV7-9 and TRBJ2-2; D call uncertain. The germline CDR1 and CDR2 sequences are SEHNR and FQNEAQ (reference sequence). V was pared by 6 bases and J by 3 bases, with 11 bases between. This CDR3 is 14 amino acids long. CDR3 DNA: TGTGCCAGCAGTCAGGACGCAGACACCGGGGAGCTGTTTTTT. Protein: CASSQDADTGELFF.

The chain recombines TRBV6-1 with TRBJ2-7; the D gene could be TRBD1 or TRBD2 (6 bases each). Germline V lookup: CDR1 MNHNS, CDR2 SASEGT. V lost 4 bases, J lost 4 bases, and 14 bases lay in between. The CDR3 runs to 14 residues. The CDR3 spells CASSAWGAHYEQYF. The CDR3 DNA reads TGTGCCAGCAGTGCGTGGGGGGCACATTACGAGCAGTACTTC.

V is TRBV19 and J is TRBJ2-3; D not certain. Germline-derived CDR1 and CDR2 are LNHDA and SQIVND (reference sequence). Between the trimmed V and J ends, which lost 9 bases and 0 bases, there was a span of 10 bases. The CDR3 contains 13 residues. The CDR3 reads CASSGTSTDTQYF. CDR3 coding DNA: TGTGCCAGCTCAGGAACTAGCACAGATACGCAGTATTTT.

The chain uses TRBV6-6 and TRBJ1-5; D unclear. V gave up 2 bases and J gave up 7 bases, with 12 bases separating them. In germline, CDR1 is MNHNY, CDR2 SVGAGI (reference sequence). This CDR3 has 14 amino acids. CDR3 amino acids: CASSYGLGKQPQHF. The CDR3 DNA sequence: TGTGCCAGCAGTTACGGGCTAGGGAAGCAGCCCCAGCATTTT.

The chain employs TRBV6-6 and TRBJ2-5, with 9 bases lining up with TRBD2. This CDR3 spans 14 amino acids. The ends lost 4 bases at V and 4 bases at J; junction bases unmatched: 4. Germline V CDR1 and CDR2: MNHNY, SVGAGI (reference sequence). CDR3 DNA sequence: TGTGCCAGCAGTTCCCCGACTAGCGGAGAGACCCAGTACTTC. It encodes CASSSPTSGETQYF.

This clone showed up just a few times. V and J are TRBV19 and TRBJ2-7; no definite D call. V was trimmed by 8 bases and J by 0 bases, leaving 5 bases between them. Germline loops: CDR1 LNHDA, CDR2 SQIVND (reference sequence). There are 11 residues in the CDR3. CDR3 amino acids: CASSSSYEQYF. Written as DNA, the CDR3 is TGTGCCAGTTCCTCCTCCTACGAGCAGTACTTC.

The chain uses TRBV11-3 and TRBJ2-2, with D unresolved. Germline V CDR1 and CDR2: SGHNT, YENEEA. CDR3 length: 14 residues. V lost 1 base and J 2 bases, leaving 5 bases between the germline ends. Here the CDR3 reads CASSLGDNTGELFF. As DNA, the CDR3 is TGTGCCAGCAGCTTAGGAGACAACACCGGGGAGCTGTTTTTT.

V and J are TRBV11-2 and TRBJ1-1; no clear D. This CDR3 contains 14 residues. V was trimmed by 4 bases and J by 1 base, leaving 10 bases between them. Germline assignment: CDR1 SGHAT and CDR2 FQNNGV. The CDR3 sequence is CASSWSVRNTEAFF. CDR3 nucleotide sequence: TGTGCCAGCAGCTGGAGTGTCAGGAACACTGAAGCTTTCTTT.

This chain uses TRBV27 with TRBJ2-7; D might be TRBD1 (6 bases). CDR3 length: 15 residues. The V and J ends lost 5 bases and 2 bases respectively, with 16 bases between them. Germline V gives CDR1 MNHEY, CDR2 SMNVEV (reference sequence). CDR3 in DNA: TGTGCCAGCAGTGAATCTGACAGGTTAGCCTACGAGCAGTACTTC. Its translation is CASSESDRLAYEQYF.

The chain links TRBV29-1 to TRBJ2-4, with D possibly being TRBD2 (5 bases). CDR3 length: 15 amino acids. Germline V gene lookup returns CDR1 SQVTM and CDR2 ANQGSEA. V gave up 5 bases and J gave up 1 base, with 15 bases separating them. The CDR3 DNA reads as TGCAGCGTTTGGGGTCCCTGGAGGGCCAAAAACATTCAGTACTTC. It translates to CSVWGPWRAKNIQYF.

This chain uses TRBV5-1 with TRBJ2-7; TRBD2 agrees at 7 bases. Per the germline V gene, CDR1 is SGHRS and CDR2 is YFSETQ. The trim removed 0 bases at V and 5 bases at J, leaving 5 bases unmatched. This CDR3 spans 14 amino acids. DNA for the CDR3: TGCGCCAGCAGCTTGGGGGCGGGAGATGACGAGCAGTACTTC. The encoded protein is CASSLGAGDDEQYF.

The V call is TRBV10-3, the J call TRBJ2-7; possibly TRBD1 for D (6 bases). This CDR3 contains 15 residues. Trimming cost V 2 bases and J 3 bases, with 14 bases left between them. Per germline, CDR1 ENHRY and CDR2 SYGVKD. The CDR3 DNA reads TGTGCCATCAGTGAGGACTACAGGGTAGACTACGAGCAGTACTTC. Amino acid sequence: CAISEDYRVDYEQYF.

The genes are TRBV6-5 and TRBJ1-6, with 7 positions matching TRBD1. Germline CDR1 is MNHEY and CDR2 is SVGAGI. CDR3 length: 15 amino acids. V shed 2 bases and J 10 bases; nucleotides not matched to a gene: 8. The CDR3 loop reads CASSYTGTAKSPLHF. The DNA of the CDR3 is TGTGCCAGCAGTTACACCGGGACAGCGAAATCACCCCTCCACTTT.